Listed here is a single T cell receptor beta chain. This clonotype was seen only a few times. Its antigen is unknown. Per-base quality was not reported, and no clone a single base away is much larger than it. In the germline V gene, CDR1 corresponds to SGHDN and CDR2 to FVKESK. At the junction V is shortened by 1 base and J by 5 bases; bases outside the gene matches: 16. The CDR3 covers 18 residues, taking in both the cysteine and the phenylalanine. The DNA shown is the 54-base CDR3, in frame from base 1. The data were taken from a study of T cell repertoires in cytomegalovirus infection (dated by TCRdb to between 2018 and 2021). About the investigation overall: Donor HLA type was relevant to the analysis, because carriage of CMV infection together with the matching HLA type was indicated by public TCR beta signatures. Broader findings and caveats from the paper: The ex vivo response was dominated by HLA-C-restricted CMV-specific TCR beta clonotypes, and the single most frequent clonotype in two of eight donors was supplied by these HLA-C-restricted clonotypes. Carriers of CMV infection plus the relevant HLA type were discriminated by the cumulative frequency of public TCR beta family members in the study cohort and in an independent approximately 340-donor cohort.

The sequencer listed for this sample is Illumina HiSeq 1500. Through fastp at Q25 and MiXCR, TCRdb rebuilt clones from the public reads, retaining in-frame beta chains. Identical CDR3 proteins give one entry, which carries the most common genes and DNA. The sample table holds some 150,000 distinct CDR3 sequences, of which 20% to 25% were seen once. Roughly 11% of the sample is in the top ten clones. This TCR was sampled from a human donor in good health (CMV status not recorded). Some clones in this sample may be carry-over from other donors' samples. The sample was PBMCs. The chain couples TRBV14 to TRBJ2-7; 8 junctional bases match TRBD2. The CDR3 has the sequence CASSQGRWLAGVENEQYF. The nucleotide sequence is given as TGTGCCAGCAGCCAAGGGCGGTGGCTAGCGGGCGTAGAGAACGAGCAGTACTTC. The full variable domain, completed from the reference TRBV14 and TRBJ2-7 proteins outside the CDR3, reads EAGVTQFPSHSVIEKGQTVTLRCDPISGHDNLYWYRRVMGKEIKFLLHFVKESKQDESGMPNNRFLAERTGGTYSTLKVQPAELEDSGVYFCASSQGRWLAGVENEQYFGPGTRLTVT.